This T cell receptor beta chain originates from a study of CD8+CD57+ T cells in acquired aplastic anemia. The study, taken as a whole, reports: The number of CD8+ CDR3 sequences shared by patients and controls was twenty-nine. Levels of CD8+ Simpson's diversity were not significantly distinct in patients versus controls.

The use of genomic DNA as template underpinned the TCR beta VDJ and CDR3 profiling. TCRdb reprocessed the reads with MiXCR, giving one entry per CDR3 protein. The sample carries around 150,000 distinct CDR3 sequences, around half recorded once. In the case of this clonotype: The antigen remains unidentified.

The patients chosen for sequencing had shown expansion of CD8+CD57+ cells (detected by flow cytometry). Patients were treatment-naive when blood was sampled. The CDR3 contains 17 residues. Germline lookup yields CDR1 DFQATT and CDR2 SNEGSKA (reference sequence). Germline trimming cut 3 bases from V and 3 bases from J; bases unmatched to any gene: 4. This receptor was obtained from a human donor with aplastic anemia. The sequenced material came from sorted CD4+, CD8+, or CD8+CD57+ T cells (not recorded which) from PBMCs. The V and J genes are TRBV20-1 and TRBJ2-2, with TRBD2 identical over 16 bases. CDR3 coding DNA: TGCAGTGCTAGGGGACTAGCGGGAGGGAGGGACACCGGGGAGCTGTTTTTT. Amino acid sequence: CSARGLAGGRDTGELFF.